This T cell receptor (beta chain) was recorded in a study of T-cell reconstitution after alpha-beta-depleted transplantation in children. Notes on the study in general: One year after transplant, T-cell counts and diversity came mostly from newly produced T cells.

Construction of the TCRbeta library involved unique molecular identifiers. MiXCR was run by TCRdb on the PCR reads, yielding one entry per CDR3 protein. Altogether approximately 630,000 distinct CDR3 sequences are present, less than 15% being singletons, with the ten largest covering 0.75% to 0.85%. Points on this clonotype: Its antigen is currently unknown.

CDR3 size: 15 residues. V was shortened by 1 base and J by 0 bases, with 11 bases between the two germline ends. The germline V gene has CDR1 SGHRS and CDR2 YFSETQ. The sequence was collected from a girl aged 2-10 years with congenital amegakaryocytic thrombocytopenia, due to receive a stem cell transplant. The gene calls are TRBV5-1 and TRBJ2-7; no clear D gene. The sequenced sample was PBMCs, obtained before TCRalphabeta/CD19-depleted stem cell transplant. CDR3 sequence (DNA): TGCGCCAGCAGCTTGTGGACGGCAAGCTCCTACGAGCAGTACTTC. This sequence encodes CASSLWTASSYEQYF.